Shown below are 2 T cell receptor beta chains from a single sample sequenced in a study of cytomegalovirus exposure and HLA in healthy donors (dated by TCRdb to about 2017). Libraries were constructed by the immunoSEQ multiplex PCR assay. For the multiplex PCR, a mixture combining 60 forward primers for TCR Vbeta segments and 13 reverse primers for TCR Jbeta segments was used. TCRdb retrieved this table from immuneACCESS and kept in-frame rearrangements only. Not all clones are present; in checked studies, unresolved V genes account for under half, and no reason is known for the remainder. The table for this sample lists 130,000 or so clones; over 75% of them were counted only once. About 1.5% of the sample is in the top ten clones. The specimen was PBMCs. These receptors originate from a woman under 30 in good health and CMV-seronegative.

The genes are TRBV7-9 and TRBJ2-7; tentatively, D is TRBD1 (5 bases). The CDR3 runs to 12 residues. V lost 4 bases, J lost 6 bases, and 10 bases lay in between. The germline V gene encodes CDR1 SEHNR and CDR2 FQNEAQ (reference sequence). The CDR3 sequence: CASSWGPGEQYF. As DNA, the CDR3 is TGTGCCAGCAGCTGGGGCCCCGGCGAGCAGTACTTC. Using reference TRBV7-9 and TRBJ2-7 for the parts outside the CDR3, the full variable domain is DTGVSQNPRHKITKRGQNVTFRCDPISEHNRLYWYRQTLGQGPEFLTYFQNEAQLEKSRLLSDRFSAERPKGSFSTLEIQRTEQGDSAMYLCASSWGPGEQYFGPGTRLTVT.

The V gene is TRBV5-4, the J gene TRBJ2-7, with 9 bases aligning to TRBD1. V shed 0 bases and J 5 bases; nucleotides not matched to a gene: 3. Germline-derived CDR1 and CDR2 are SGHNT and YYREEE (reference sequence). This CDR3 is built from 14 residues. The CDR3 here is CASSLDRGRDEQYF. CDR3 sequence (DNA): TGTGCCAGCAGCTTGGACAGGGGGCGGGACGAGCAGTACTTC.